This T cell receptor beta chain was identified during a study of blood T cell repertoires in COVID-19. Study summary: Some COVID-19 samples were acute and others convalescent; all came from the United States, Italy and Spain. Sources were T cells, B-cell-depleted T cells, or PBMCs; the material itself was cDNA or gDNA.

Original processing methods: Estimation of nucleated cell counts relied on the amplification of reference gene primers. Profiling relied on immunoSEQ multiplex PCR, and the TCRdb table lists in-frame clones only, not all of them. V, J and clone size are those of that table, while D and trimming were read from the DNA. Among about 260,000 clones, about 91% were seen once, and the ten largest hold just over 2.5%. V lost 5 bases to trimming and J lost 1 base; unmatched junction nucleotides: 7. Germline lookup yields CDR1 MNHEY and CDR2 SVGAGI. The CDR3 loop spans 15 amino acids. The receptor comes from a person between 18 and 30 years old with COVID-19, enrolled during active disease. This chain links TRBV6-5 with TRBJ1-2; 7 bases line up with TRBD1. Input material: peripheral blood. The CDR3 is CASSPDGTVNYGYTF. The CDR3 DNA reads TGTGCCAGCAGTCCCGATGGGACAGTTAACTATGGCTACACCTTC.